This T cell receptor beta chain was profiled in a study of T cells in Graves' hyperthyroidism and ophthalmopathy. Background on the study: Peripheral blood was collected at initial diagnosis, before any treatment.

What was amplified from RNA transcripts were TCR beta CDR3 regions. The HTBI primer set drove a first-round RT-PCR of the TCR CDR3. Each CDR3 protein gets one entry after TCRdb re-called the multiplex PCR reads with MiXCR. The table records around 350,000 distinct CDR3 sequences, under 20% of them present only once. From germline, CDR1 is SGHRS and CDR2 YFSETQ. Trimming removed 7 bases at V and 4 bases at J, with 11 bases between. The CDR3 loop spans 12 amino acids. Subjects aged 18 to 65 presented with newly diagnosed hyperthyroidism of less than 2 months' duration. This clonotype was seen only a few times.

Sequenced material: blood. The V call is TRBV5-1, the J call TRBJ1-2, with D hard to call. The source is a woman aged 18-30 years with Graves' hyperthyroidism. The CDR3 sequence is CASSLSTYGYTF. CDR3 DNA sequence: TGCGCCAGCTCACTCAGTACCTATGGCTACACCTTC.